The 20 T cell receptor beta chains presented below share a single source sample, sequenced in a study of T cell responses to AZD1222 COVID-19 vaccine. Profiling relied on immunoSEQ multiplex PCR, and the TCRdb table lists in-frame clones only, not all of them. The sample has around 140,000 clones, roughly 91% seen once; the top ten hold more than 8.5%. This specimen consisted of peripheral blood, obtained on day 0 of AZD1222 vaccination. Source of these receptors: an adult in good health.

This clone was counted once. The CDR3 sequence is CASSPHGRAGQETQYF. CDR3 DNA: TGTGCCAGCAGCCCCCATGGCCGGGCAGGGCAAGAGACCCAGTACTTC. J is TRBJ2-5 and V is TRBV11-3; D may be TRBD1 (5 bases). Trimming removed 5 bases at V and 2 bases at J, with 18 bases between. Germline V gene lookup returns CDR1 SGHNT and CDR2 YENEEA. The CDR3 loop spans 16 amino acids.

The chain carries TRBV7-6 and TRBJ2-3; 7 nucleotides align to TRBD1. CDR1 and CDR2 (germline): SGHVS, FNYEAQ. The CDR3 has 13 amino acids. V lost 3 bases and J lost 5; bases outside the gene matches: 2. The CDR3 bases are TGTGCCAGCAGCTTGAGACAGGGAGATACGCAGTATTTT. Amino acids: CASSLRQGDTQYF.

The rearrangement joins TRBV7-8 to TRBJ1-1; perhaps TRBD1 as D (6 bases). The ends were cut back, 5 bases at V and 4 bases at J, with 11 bases in the middle. This CDR3 contains 13 residues. CDR1 SGHVS and CDR2 FQNEAQ come from the germline V gene. As DNA, the CDR3 is TGTGCCAGCAGCCGACAAGGGGGCACTGAAGCTTTCTTT. Encoded protein: CASSRQGGTEAFF.

The V call is TRBV4-1, the J call TRBJ2-5; D is perhaps TRBD1 (5 bases). The CDR3 sequence is 16 residues long. V lost 2 bases, J lost 3 bases, and 16 bases lay in between. Germline loops: CDR1 MGHRA, CDR2 YSYEKL. This CDR3 is CASSQRGGLTKETQYF. Written as DNA, the CDR3 is TGCGCCAGCAGCCAAAGGGGTGGCCTCACTAAAGAGACCCAGTACTTC.

V is TRBV13 and J is TRBJ1-1; no reliable D call. This CDR3 spans 12 amino acids. Germline V gene sequence: CDR1 PRHDT, CDR2 FYEKMQ (reference sequence). The V and J ends lost 6 bases and 2 bases respectively, with 7 bases between them. CDR3 coding DNA: TGTGCCAGCAGAGGCGGAAACACTGAAGCTTTCTTT. Its protein product is CASRGGNTEAFF.

The chain uses TRBV6-1 and TRBJ1-3; D remains unclear. From germline, CDR1 is MNHNS and CDR2 SASEGT. Trimming took off 3 bases at V and 2 bases at J, with 5 bases between the two ends. This CDR3 has 13 amino acids. The CDR3 spells CASSETPGNTIYF. As DNA, the CDR3 is TGTGCCAGCAGTGAGACTCCTGGAAACACCATATATTTT.

The CDR3 spells CANPSDWERNSPLHF. The CDR3 bases are TGTGCCAACCCAAGCGATTGGGAAAGAAATTCACCCCTCCACTTT. The rearrangement uses TRBV28 and TRBJ1-6; no clear D. Per the germline V gene, CDR1 is MDHEN and CDR2 is SYDVKM. The CDR3 runs to 15 residues. Deletions cut 10 bases from V and 7 bases from J, with 20 bases between.

The V call is TRBV19, the J call TRBJ2-3; D gene unclear. CDR1 and CDR2 (germline): LNHDA, SQIVND (reference sequence). The V gene lost 5 bases and the J gene lost 8 bases, with 8 bases spanning the gap. This CDR3 region has 11 residues. The DNA of the CDR3 is TGTGCCAGTAGTGGCCACGGTACGCAGTATTTT. Amino acids: CASSGHGTQYF.

The chain combines TRBV28 with TRBJ2-5; the D is unclear. The V gene lost 6 bases and the J gene lost 2 bases, with 4 bases spanning the gap. This CDR3 is built from 11 residues. In germline, CDR1 is MDHEN, CDR2 SYDVKM. CDR3 nucleotide sequence: TGTGCCAGCAGCCAACAAGAGACCCAGTACTTC. Protein sequence: CASSQQETQYF.

V is TRBV5-5 and J is TRBJ1-5, with D possibly TRBD1 on 5 matching bases. This CDR3 comprises 14 residues. V lost 1 base, J lost 4 bases, and 9 bases lay in between. Per germline, CDR1 SGHKS and CDR2 YYEKEE (reference sequence). DNA for the CDR3: TGTGCCAGCAGCTTGTGGGGGGGGAATCAGCCCCAGCATTTT. Its translation is CASSLWGGNQPQHF. Filled out from reference TRBV5-5 and TRBJ1-5, the complete variable domain reads DAGVTQSPTHLIKTRGQQVTLRCSPISGHKSVSWYQQVLGQGPQFIFQYYEKEERGRGNFPDRFSARQFPNYSSELNVNALLLGDSALYLCASSLWGGNQPQHFGDGTRLSIL.

This clone appeared a single time. The V call is TRBV5-8, the J call TRBJ2-1, with 7 bases matching TRBD2. The CDR3 runs 15 residues. In germline, CDR1 is SGHTS, CDR2 YDEGEE. V dropped 0 bases and J dropped 1; count of bases not matched to a gene: 1. CDR3 protein: CASSLDGRSYNEQFF. The CDR3 DNA is TGTGCCAGCAGCTTGGACGGGAGGTCCTACAATGAGCAGTTCTTC.

The chain joins TRBV18 to TRBJ2-7, with 7 bases matching TRBD1. The CDR3 has 15 amino acids. Germline assignment: CDR1 KGHSH and CDR2 LQKENI. With V trimmed by 0 bases and J by 3 bases, 5 bases remained unmatched. CDR3 coding DNA: TGTGCCAGCTCACCACCGTCGACAGGGATCTACGAGCAGTACTTC. Its translation is CASSPPSTGIYEQYF.

V and J are TRBV9 and TRBJ2-3; the match to TRBD2 covers 7 bases. The CDR3 has 17 residues. After removal of 0 bases from V and 2 bases from J, the junction contained 9 bases not matched to a gene. The germline V gene encodes CDR1 SGDLS and CDR2 YYNGEE. CDR3 DNA: TGTGCCAGCAGCGTAGGAGGCGGGGGTCGATACACAGATACGCAGTATTTT. It translates to CASSVGGGGRYTDTQYF.

This clone appeared a single time. The genes are TRBV21-1 and TRBJ1-6. TRBV21-1 is annotated as a pseudogene. This CDR3 comprises 21 residues. The CDR3 region is CASGESRGGWNGVSYNSPLHF. Written as DNA, the CDR3 is TGTGCCAGCGGAGAATCCAGGGGGGGGTGGAATGGAGTCTCCTATAATTCACCCCTCCACTTT.

The V and J genes are TRBV12-5 and TRBJ2-7, with D perhaps given as TRBD1 or TRBD2 (5 bases each). The germline V gene has CDR1 LGHNT and CDR2 FRNRAP. The CDR3 is 16 amino acids. The V end lost 5 bases, the J end lost 0 bases, and 17 bases lay between the germline ends. The DNA for the CDR3 is TGTGCTAGTGGTCCCTCCGGGGCCCGATTCTCCTACGAGCAGTACTTC. It specifies CASGPSGARFSYEQYF.

This clone was detected only once. The V gene is TRBV30, the J gene TRBJ2-5, with 7 nucleotides matching TRBD2. Germline V gene sequence: CDR1 GTSNPN, CDR2 SVGIG (reference sequence). V lost 0 bases to trimming and J lost 5 bases; unmatched junction nucleotides: 9. CDR3 length equals 15 residues. The CDR3 is CAWSVRRGSTETQYF. The CDR3 DNA follows: TGTGCCTGGAGTGTACGGCGGGGGAGTACTGAGACCCAGTACTTC.

The chain has TRBV9 and TRBJ2-1; 9 bases align to TRBD2. The CDR3 runs 15 residues. V shed 2 bases, J shed 6 bases, and the junction held 6 bases outside the gene matches. Per germline, CDR1 SGDLS and CDR2 YYNGEE. Written as DNA, the CDR3 is TGTGCCAGCAGCGTCAGCGGGGGGATTCTCAATGAGCAGTTCTTC. This translates into CASSVSGGILNEQFF.

This clone was counted only a few times. The V call is TRBV19, the J call TRBJ1-2; weak D call: TRBD1 (5 bases). V gave up 1 base and J gave up 4 bases, with 16 bases separating them. The CDR3 is 16 amino acids. The V gene's germline CDR1 is LNHDA and CDR2 SQIVND (reference sequence). DNA of the CDR3: TGTGCCAGTAGTATAGTCGCCGGGATTAGGGGCTATGGCTACACCTTC. Translated: CASSIVAGIRGYGYTF.

This chain links TRBV7-2 with TRBJ2-3; D unclear. Between the trimmed V and J ends, which lost 1 base and 2 bases, there was a span of 10 bases. There are 15 residues in the CDR3. Germline V gene sequence: CDR1 SGHTA, CDR2 FQGNSA. CDR3 residues: CASSLGVGNTDTQYF. The CDR3, as DNA: TGTGCCAGCAGCTTAGGGGTAGGAAACACAGATACGCAGTATTTT.

The V call is TRBV6-5, the J call TRBJ1-1, with D maybe TRBD1 (5 bases). CDR1 and CDR2 (germline): MNHEY, SVGAGI. Trimming pared 6 bases from V and 0 bases from J, leaving 11 bases between. The CDR3 contains 14 residues. This chain's CDR3 is CASSRTTVNTEAFF. In nucleotides, the CDR3 is TGTGCCAGCAGCCGCACGACAGTGAACACTGAAGCTTTCTTT.